This T cell receptor (beta chain) was sequenced in a study of shared clonotypes between healthy human individuals. Study information: A couple of female and a few male donors aged 18 to 49 were enrolled.

On this clone itself: What it binds is unknown. In the same sample, other DNA sequences code for this CDR3.

Overall study findings and caveats: Specimens sampled were limited to blood, with tissue repertoires likely differing.

Produced via immunoSEQ multiplex PCR; TCRdb's table is partial and in-frame only. The sample lists millions of clones, more than 80% occurring once. The CDR3 is 15 residues long. J was trimmed by 1 base and V by 2 bases; bases with no gene match: 2. Per the germline V gene, CDR1 is WNHNN and CDR2 is SYGVQD (reference sequence). The chain couples TRBV10-1 to TRBJ2-3; 8 positions match TRBD2. The sample was naive CD4+ T cells sorted from blood. The subset denotes: CD45RA+ positively selected. This sequence originates from a man between 18 and 35 years old in good health. The CDR3 DNA is TGCGCCAGCAGTGAGGGACTAGCCGGCACAGATACGCAGTATTTT. Residues: CASSEGLAGTDTQYF.